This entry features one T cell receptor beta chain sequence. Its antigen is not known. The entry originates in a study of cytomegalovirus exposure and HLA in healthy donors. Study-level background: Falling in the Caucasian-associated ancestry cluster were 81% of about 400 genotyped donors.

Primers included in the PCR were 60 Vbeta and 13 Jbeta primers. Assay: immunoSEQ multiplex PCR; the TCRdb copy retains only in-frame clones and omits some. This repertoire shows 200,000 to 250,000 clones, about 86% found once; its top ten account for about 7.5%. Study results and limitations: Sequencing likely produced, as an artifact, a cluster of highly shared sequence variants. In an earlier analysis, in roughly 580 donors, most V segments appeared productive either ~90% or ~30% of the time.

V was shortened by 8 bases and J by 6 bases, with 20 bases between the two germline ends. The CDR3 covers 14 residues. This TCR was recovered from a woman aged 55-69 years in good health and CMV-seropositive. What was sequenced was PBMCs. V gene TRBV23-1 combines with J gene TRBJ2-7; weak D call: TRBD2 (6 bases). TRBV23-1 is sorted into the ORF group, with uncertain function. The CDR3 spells CASLREREDGEQYF. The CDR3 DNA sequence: TGCGCCAGCCTGAGGGAGAGGGAGGACGGCGAGCAGTACTTC.